The 2 T cell receptor beta chains reported below all come from one sample, sequenced in a study of shared clonotypes between healthy human individuals. The repertoire was sequenced with immunoSEQ multiplex PCR; TCRdb's copy has only in-frame clones and lacks some. The repertoire has over 2 million clones, 85% to 95% of them found once; the top ten carry roughly 1.1%. Naive CD8 cells comprised CD45RO-negative, CCR7-positively selected cells, excluding terminally differentiated effector memory CD45RA+ cells. The sequencing input was naive CD8+ T cells sorted from blood. The source of these receptors is a man aged 18 to 35 in good health.

There are a few counts of this clone. Other DNA sequences in the same sample also yield this CDR3. The V gene is TRBV9, the J gene TRBJ1-1; D is unclear. The CDR3 sequence is 14 residues long. The germline V gene encodes CDR1 SGDLS and CDR2 YYNGEE. V gave up 0 bases and J gave up 0 bases, with 6 bases separating them. CDR3 in amino acids: CASSVEGVNTEAFF. For the CDR3, the DNA is TGTGCCAGCAGCGTAGAAGGAGTGAACACTGAAGCTTTCTTT. Complete variable domain (other parts from reference TRBV9 and TRBJ1-1): DSGVTQTPKHLITATGQRVTLRCSPRSGDLSVYWYQQSLDQGLQFLIQYYNGEERAKGNILERFSAQQFPDLHSELNLSSLELGDSALYFCASSVEGVNTEAFFGQGTRLTVV.

The chain has TRBV28 and TRBJ2-3; 10 nucleotides align to TRBD2. The CDR3 totals 18 residues. CDR1 is MDHEN, CDR2 SYDVKM, per germline. V was pared by 2 bases and J by 0 bases, with 8 bases of the junction left unmatched. In DNA, the CDR3 is TGTGCCAGCAGTTTAGTCAGCGGGGGGGCCCTTAGCACAGATACGCAGTATTTT. Encoded protein: CASSLVSGGALSTDTQYF.